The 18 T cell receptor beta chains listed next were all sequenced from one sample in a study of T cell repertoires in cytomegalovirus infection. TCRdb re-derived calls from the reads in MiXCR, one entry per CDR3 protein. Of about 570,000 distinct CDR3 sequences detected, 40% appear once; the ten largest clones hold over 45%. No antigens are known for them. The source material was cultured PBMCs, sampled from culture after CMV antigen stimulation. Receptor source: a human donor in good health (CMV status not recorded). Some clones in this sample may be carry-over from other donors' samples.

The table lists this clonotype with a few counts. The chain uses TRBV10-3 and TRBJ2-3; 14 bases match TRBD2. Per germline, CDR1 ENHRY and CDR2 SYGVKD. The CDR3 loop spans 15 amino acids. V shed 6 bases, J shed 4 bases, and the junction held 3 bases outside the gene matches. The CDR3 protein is CAISGLAGGPDTQYF. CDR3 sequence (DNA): TGTGCCATCAGCGGACTAGCGGGAGGTCCAGATACGCAGTATTTT.

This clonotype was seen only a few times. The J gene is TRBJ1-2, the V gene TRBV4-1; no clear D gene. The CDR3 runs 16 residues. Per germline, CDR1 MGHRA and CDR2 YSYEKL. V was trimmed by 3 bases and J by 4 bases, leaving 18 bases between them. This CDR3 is CASSQGSRGLAYGYTF. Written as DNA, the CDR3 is TGCGCCAGCAGCCAGGGATCTCGGGGTCTCGCCTATGGCTACACCTTC.

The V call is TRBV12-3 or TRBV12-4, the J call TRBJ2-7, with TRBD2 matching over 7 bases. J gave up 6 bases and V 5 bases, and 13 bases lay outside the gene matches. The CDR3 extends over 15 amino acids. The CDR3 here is CASSLRTGGPLEQYF. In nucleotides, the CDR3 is TGTGCCAGCAGTCTACGCACGGGAGGACCCCTCGAGCAGTACTTC.

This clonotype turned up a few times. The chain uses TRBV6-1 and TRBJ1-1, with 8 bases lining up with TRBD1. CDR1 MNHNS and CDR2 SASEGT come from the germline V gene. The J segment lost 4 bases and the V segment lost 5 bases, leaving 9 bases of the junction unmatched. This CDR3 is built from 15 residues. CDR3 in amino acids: CASSPGGAGVTEAFF. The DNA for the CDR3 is TGTGCCAGCAGTCCAGGGGGCGCGGGGGTCACTGAAGCTTTCTTT.

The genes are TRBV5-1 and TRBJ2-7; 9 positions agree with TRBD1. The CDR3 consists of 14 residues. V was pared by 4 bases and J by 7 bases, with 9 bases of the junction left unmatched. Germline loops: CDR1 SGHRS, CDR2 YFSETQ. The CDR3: CASSLQGAGGEQYF. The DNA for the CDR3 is TGCGCCAGCAGCCTACAGGGGGCCGGAGGGGAGCAGTACTTC.

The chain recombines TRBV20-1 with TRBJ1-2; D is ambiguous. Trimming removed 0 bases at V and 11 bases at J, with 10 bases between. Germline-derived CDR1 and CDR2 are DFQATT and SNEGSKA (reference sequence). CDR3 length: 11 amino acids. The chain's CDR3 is CSARDRWGYTF. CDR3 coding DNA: TGCAGTGCTAGAGATAGGTGGGGATACACCTTC.

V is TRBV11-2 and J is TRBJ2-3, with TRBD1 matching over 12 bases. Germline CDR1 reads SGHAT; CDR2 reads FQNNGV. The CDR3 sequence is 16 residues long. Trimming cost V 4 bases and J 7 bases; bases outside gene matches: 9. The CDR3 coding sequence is TGTGCCAGCAGCTCGGTGGTGGGACAGGGGGCATATACGCAGTATTTT. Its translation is CASSSVVGQGAYTQYF.

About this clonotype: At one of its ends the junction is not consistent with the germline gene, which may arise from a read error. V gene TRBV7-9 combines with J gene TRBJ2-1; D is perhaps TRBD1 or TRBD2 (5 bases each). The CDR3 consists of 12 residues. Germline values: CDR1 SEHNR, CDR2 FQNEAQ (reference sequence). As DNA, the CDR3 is TGTGCCAGCAGCTCATCGGTACGGGGCATCATCTTC. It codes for CASSSSVRGIIF. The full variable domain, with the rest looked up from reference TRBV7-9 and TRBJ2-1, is DTGVSQNPRHKITKRGQNVTFRCDPISEHNRLYWYRQTLGQGPEFLTYFQNEAQLEKSRLLSDRFSAERPKGSFSTLEIQRTEQGDSAMYLCASSSSVRGIIFGPGTRLTVL.

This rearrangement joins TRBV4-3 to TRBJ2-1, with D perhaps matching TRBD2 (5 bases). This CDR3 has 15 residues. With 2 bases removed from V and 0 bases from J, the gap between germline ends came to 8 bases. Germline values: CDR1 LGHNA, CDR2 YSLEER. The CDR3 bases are TGCGCCAGCAGCCAACAACTAGTCTCCTACAATGAGCAGTTCTTC. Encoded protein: CASSQQLVSYNEQFF.

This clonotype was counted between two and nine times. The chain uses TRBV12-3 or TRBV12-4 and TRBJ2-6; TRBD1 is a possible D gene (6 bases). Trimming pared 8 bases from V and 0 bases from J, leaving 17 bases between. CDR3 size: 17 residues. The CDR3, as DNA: TGTGCCAGCGCCCTGACAGGTAGCCTCTCTGGGGCCAACGTCCTGACTTTC. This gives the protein CASALTGSLSGANVLTF.

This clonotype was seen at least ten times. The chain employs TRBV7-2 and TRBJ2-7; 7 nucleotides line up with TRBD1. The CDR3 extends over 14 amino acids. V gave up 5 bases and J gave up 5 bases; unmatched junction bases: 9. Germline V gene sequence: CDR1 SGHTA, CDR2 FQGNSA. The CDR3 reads CASSPQTGPDEQYF. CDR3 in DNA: TGTGCCAGCAGCCCCCAGACAGGGCCGGACGAGCAGTACTTC.

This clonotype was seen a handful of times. The CDR3 loop is CASSHPGQREQFF. The CDR3 nucleotides read TGTGCCAGCAGTCATCCGGGACAGCGCGAGCAGTTCTTC. V gene TRBV12-3 or TRBV12-4 combines with J gene TRBJ2-1, with 7 positions matching TRBD1. Trimming at V came to 5 bases and at J to 10 bases, leaving 8 bases not matched to a gene. This CDR3 comprises 13 residues.

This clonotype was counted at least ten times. CDR3: CASSSKAGGKETQYF. The CDR3 DNA reads TGTGCCAGCAGCTCTAAAGCGGGAGGGAAAGAGACCCAGTACTTC. The chain couples TRBV7-2 to TRBJ2-5; 10 bases line up with TRBD2. CDR1 and CDR2 (germline): SGHTA, FQGNSA. J was trimmed by 3 bases and V by 4 bases; bases with no gene match: 5. The CDR3 runs 15 residues.

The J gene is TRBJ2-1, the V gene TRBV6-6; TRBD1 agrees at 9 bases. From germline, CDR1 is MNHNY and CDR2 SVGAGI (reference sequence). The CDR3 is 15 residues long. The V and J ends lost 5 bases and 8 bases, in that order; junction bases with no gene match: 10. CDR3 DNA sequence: TGTGCCAGCAGTGGATGGACAGGGGCGTCGCATGAGCAGTTCTTC. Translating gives CASSGWTGASHEQFF.

This chain's CDR3 is CASSSWMGSQETQYF. CDR3 DNA: TGTGCCAGCAGCTCCTGGATGGGATCCCAAGAGACCCAGTACTTC. This chain links TRBV7-2 with TRBJ2-5; D is unclear. Germline V gene sequence: CDR1 SGHTA, CDR2 FQGNSA. The CDR3 is 15 amino acids. Trimming cost V 4 bases and J 1 base, with 13 bases left between them.

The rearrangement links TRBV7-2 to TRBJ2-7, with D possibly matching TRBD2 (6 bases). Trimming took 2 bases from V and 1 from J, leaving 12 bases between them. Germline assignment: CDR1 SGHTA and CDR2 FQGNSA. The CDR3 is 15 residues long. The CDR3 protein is CASSLKRGRSYEQYF. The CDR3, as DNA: TGTGCCAGCAGCTTAAAACGGGGGAGATCCTACGAGCAGTACTTC. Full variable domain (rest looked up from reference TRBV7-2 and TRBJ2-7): GAGVSQSPSNKVTEKGKDVELRCDPISGHTALYWYRQSLGQGLEFLIYFQGNSAPDKSGLPSDRFSAERTGGSVSTLTIQRTQQEDSAVYLCASSLKRGRSYEQYFGPGTRLTVT.

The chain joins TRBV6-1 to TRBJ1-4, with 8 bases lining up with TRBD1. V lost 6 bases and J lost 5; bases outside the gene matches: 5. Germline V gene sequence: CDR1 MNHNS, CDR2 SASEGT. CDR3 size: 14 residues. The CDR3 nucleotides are TGTGCCAGCAGCGAACAGGGGGGGAATGAAAAACTGTTTTTT. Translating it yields CASSEQGGNEKLFF.

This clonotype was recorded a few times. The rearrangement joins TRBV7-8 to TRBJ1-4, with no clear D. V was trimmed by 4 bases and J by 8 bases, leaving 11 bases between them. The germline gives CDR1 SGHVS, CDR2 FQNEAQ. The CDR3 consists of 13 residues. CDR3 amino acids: CASSSPLEEKLFF. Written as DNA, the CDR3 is TGTGCCAGCAGCTCCCCGTTAGAAGAAAAACTGTTTTTT.